These 17 T cell receptor beta chains were all obtained from the same sample, sequenced in a study of neurological immune-mediated disorders. TCRdb recomputed calls from the 5' RACE reads with MiXCR, one row per CDR3 protein. The table lists tens of thousands of distinct CDR3 sequences, 10% of them singletons, with under 2% in the top ten. Specimen: PBMCs. Receptors were obtained from a man between 40 and 49 years old in good health.

Note on this clonotype: It may be a read error: a sequence one base away is much more abundant. The chain combines TRBV28 with TRBJ2-5; D is undetermined. The CDR3 contains 13 residues. Germline CDR1 and CDR2: MDHEN and SYDVKM. Here the CDR3 reads CSSRNGQLETQYF. CDR3 sequence (DNA): TGTTCCAGCAGGAATGGCCAGTTGGAGACCCAGTACTTC.

Ten or more counts support this clonotype. V gene TRBV5-1 combines with J gene TRBJ1-1; perhaps TRBD1 as D (5 bases). V dropped 4 bases and J dropped 2 bases, with 9 bases sitting between them. This CDR3 contains 13 residues. The germline gives CDR1 SGHRS, CDR2 YFSETQ. CDR3 nucleotide sequence: TGCGCCAGCAGCGCGGGGCTCAACACTGAAGCTTTCTTT. This translates into CASSAGLNTEAFF.

This clonotype has at least ten counts. The germline gene is not matched at one end of the junction; a read error may be the cause. V usage is TRBV5-6 and J usage is TRBJ1-6; 7 nucleotides align to TRBD1. This CDR3 has 12 residues. Per the germline V gene, CDR1 is SGHDT and CDR2 is YYEEEE. Here the CDR3 reads CASSYAGTVTPF. The CDR3 region has the DNA TGTGCCAGCAGCTACGCCGGGACAGTAACCCCATTT.

This clonotype was observed at least ten times. This rearrangement joins TRBV20-1 to TRBJ1-3; weak D call: TRBD1 (6 bases). The CDR3 spans 15 residues. CDR1 is DFQATT, CDR2 SNEGSKA, per germline (reference sequence). Trimming took off 0 bases at V and 2 bases at J, with 11 bases between the two ends. The CDR3 DNA sequence: TGCAGTGCTAGAGATCCCACAGGGCCTGGAAACACCATATATTTT. Amino acids: CSARDPTGPGNTIYF.

The CDR3 DNA is TGTGCCAGCAGCCGACTGAAAACCTACAATGAGCAGTTCTTC. Protein product: CASSRLKTYNEQFF. The J gene is TRBJ2-1, the V gene TRBV6-5; D remains unclear. The CDR3 has 14 residues. V lost 6 bases, J lost 2 bases, and 11 bases lay in between. Germline lookup yields CDR1 MNHEY and CDR2 SVGAGI.

At least ten counts were recorded for this clonotype. J is TRBJ2-1 and V is TRBV7-2, with TRBD2 identical over 8 bases. Germline V CDR1 and CDR2: SGHTA, FQGNSA. J was trimmed by 5 bases and V by 5 bases; bases with no gene match: 11. The length of the CDR3 is 16 residues. Here the CDR3 reads CASSPPPGLGNNEQFF. CDR3 DNA sequence: TGTGCCAGCAGCCCTCCTCCGGGACTAGGAAACAATGAGCAGTTCTTC. The whole variable domain, remainder taken from reference TRBV7-2 and TRBJ2-1, is GAGVSQSPSNKVTEKGKDVELRCDPISGHTALYWYRQSLGQGLEFLIYFQGNSAPDKSGLPSDRFSAERTGGSVSTLTIQRTQQEDSAVYLCASSPPPGLGNNEQFFGPGTRLTVL.

This clonotype was picked up many times. J is TRBJ2-7 and V is TRBV3-1; the match to TRBD1 covers 9 bases. The CDR3 has 16 amino acids. V shed 4 bases and J 4 bases; nucleotides not matched to a gene: 11. CDR1 is LGHDT and CDR2 is YNNKEL in the germline V gene (reference sequence). CDR3 sequence reads: CASSPNPGQGRYEQYF. In DNA, the CDR3 is TGTGCCAGCAGCCCCAACCCGGGACAGGGAAGGTACGAGCAGTACTTC.

This clonotype has a handful of counts. V gene TRBV20-1 combines with J gene TRBJ1-4; TRBD1 agrees at 7 bases. The CDR3 contains 14 residues. Trimming cost V 2 bases and J 3 bases; bases outside gene matches: 3. The germline CDR1 and CDR2 sequences are DFQATT and SNEGSKA (reference sequence). The CDR3 nucleotides read TGCAGTGCTAGACAGGGGGTAGCTAATGAAAAACTGTTTTTT. Translated, it gives CSARQGVANEKLFF.

The table lists this clonotype with many counts. The chain is built from TRBV14 and TRBJ1-2, with no clear D. The germline CDR1 and CDR2 sequences are SGHDN and FVKESK. V shed 4 bases and J shed 6 bases, with 12 bases lying between them. The CDR3 length is 13 residues. The DNA for the CDR3 is TGTGCCAGCAGCCCGTCGATAGGGAATGGCTACACCTTC. Translated, it gives CASSPSIGNGYTF. Full variable domain (remainder filled in from reference TRBV14 and TRBJ1-2): EAGVTQFPSHSVIEKGQTVTLRCDPISGHDNLYWYRRVMGKEIKFLLHFVKESKQDESGMPNNRFLAERTGGTYSTLKVQPAELEDSGVYFCASSPSIGNGYTFGSGTRLTVV.

This clonotype was counted ten times or more. The DNA for the CDR3 is TGTGCCAGCAGCATAAGACAGGGAACCCACGAGCAGTACTTC. Translation: CASSIRQGTHEQYF. The chain couples TRBV7-2 to TRBJ2-7; 7 bases are a match to TRBD1. The CDR3 has 14 amino acids. After removal of 5 bases from V and 5 bases from J, the junction contained 9 bases not matched to a gene. Germline V CDR1 and CDR2: SGHTA, FQGNSA.

This clonotype has at least ten counts. This chain's CDR3 is CASSGPQTYEQYF. CDR3 sequence (DNA): TGTGCCAGCAGCGGCCCCCAAACCTACGAGCAGTACTTC. The chain has TRBV28 and TRBJ2-7; D remains ambiguous. Trimming removed 6 bases from V and 2 bases from J, with 11 bases in between. This CDR3 spans 13 amino acids. Germline V gives CDR1 MDHEN, CDR2 SYDVKM.

This clonotype was recorded many times. This chain links TRBV12-3 or TRBV12-4 with TRBJ2-7; perhaps TRBD2 as D (6 bases). CDR3 length: 13 amino acids. Deletions cut 2 bases from V and 6 bases from J, with 11 bases between. For the CDR3, the DNA is TGTGCCAGCAGTTTAATGGGGGGAGGCGAGCAGTACTTC. This gives the protein CASSLMGGGEQYF.

This clonotype was detected many times. The rearrangement uses TRBV30 and TRBJ1-1, with D unclear. The CDR3 length is 10 residues. The V end lost 1 base, the J end lost 8 bases, and 5 bases lay between the germline ends. Germline loops: CDR1 GTSNPN, CDR2 SVGIG (reference sequence). For the CDR3, the DNA is TGTGCCTGGAGTGGCTCCGAAGCTTTCTTT. Translating gives CAWSGSEAFF.

This clonotype showed up many times. The V and J genes are TRBV7-2 and TRBJ2-1; D is possibly TRBD1 or TRBD2 (5 bases each). V was cut by 4 bases and J by 7 bases, with 14 bases left in between. This CDR3 is built from 14 residues. CDR1 and CDR2 from the germline V gene are SGHTA and FQGNSA. The CDR3 here is CASSSTGTGNEQFF. DNA for the CDR3: TGTGCCAGCAGCTCTACCGGGACCGGTAATGAGCAGTTCTTC.

This clonotype appeared many times. The rearrangement links TRBV12-3 or TRBV12-4 to TRBJ1-4, with unresolved D. V was cut by 7 bases and J by 5 bases, with 14 bases left in between. There are 14 residues in the CDR3. This CDR3 is CASNLSGFNEKLFF. In DNA, the CDR3 is TGTGCCAGCAACCTGTCCGGGTTCAATGAAAAACTGTTTTTT.

This clonotype appeared many times. The V gene is TRBV5-1, the J gene TRBJ2-3; 7 positions match TRBD1. After removal of 0 bases from V and 5 bases from J, the junction contained 9 bases not matched to a gene. This CDR3 is 16 amino acids long. Germline V lookup: CDR1 SGHRS, CDR2 YFSETQ. CDR3 sequence reads: CASSLAWDSVEDTQYF. The CDR3 coding sequence is TGCGCCAGCAGCTTGGCCTGGGACAGTGTTGAAGATACGCAGTATTTT.

This clonotype has ten or more counts. CDR3 sequence (DNA): TGCAGCGTTGAGGGACCGACTACAGGGTACAATGAGCAGTTCTTC. Amino acid sequence: CSVEGPTTGYNEQFF. J is TRBJ2-1 and V is TRBV29-1; the D gene is possibly TRBD1 (6 bases). CDR3 length: 15 amino acids. Trimming took off 3 bases at V and 4 bases at J, with 16 bases between the two ends. Germline CDR1 reads SQVTM; CDR2 reads ANQGSEA.